These T cell receptor beta chains were read from a single sample in a study of PD-1 blockade in classical Hodgkin lymphoma. Measured with immunoSEQ multiplex PCR; TCRdb has only the in-frame clones, and not every one. The sample has 20,000 to 25,000 clones, about 70% seen once. Material: peripheral blood mononuclear cells (PBMCs), obtained before the fourth cycle of nivolumab. These receptors were taken from a human donor with classical Hodgkin lymphoma. The CDR3 runs from the conserved cysteine through the conserved F or W. The D gene is left open where the match is weak. Rows give clone size only sometimes, using once, few, many, or a class for an expanded clone.

CASSSTNREETQYF,TGTGCCAGCAGCTCCACCAACAGGGAAGAGACCCAGTACTTC,once,TRBJ2-5,14,TRBV13,NA
CATGLAGHQETQYF,TGTGCCACGGGACTAGCGGGCCACCAAGAGACCCAGTACTTC,NA,TRBJ2-5,14,TRBV10-3,TRBD2
CASSLGAGVDTQYF,TGTGCCAGCAGTTTAGGGGCAGGGGTTGATACGCAGTATTTT,NA,TRBJ2-3,14,TRBV28,NA
CASLASAYNEQFF,TGTGCCAGCCTAGCGAGCGCCTACAATGAGCAGTTCTTC,NA,TRBJ2-1,13,TRBV6-1,NA
CASSLYNEQYF,TGTGCCAGCAGCTTATATAACGAGCAGTACTTC,few,TRBJ2-7,11,TRBV11-2,NA
CASSLGGISGANVLTF,TGTGCCAGCAGCTTGGGGGGAATCTCTGGGGCCAACGTCCTGACTTTC,NA,TRBJ2-6,16,TRBV5-8,NA
CASSDRAGGPFEQYF,TGTGCCAGCAGTGATCGAGCGGGAGGGCCGTTCGAGCAGTACTTC,NA,TRBJ2-7,15,TRBV2,TRBD2
CASSLPGQGETQYF,TGTGCCAGCAGCCTACCGGGACAGGGAGAGACCCAGTACTTC,NA,TRBJ2-5,14,TRBV7-9,TRBD1
CASSVQGDGNTIYF,TGTGCCAGCAGTGTACAGGGAGACGGAAACACCATATATTTT,NA,TRBJ1-3,14,TRBV2,NA
CASSWAWVGPSGSDTQYF,TGCGCCAGCAGCTGGGCCTGGGTCGGGCCTAGCGGGAGTGATACGCAGTATTTT,few,TRBJ2-3,18,TRBV5-1,TRBD2
CASSAQTGTHYGYTF,TGTGCCAGCAGTGCCCAGACAGGGACACACTATGGCTACACCTTC,medium-sized,TRBJ1-2,15,TRBV6-1,TRBD1
CSVERAMNTEAFF,TGCAGCGTTGAAAGGGCCATGAACACTGAAGCTTTCTTT,NA,TRBJ1-1,13,TRBV29-1,NA
CASSDLGRSNQPQHF,TGTGCCAGCAGTGATCTCGGGCGAAGCAATCAGCCCCAGCATTTT,NA,TRBJ1-5,15,TRBV6-1,NA
CAISLQAGANYGYTF,TGTGCCATCAGTTTACAGGCCGGGGCTAACTATGGCTACACCTTC,NA,TRBJ1-2,15,TRBV10-3,NA
CASSLGGPGLAEGSYF,TGTGCCAGCAGCTTAGGAGGGCCGGGACTAGCGGAGGGTTCGTACTTC,NA,TRBJ2-4,16,TRBV7-9,TRBD2
CASSQGFQGGETQYF,TGCGCCAGCAGCCAAGGATTTCAGGGGGGAGAGACCCAGTACTTC,NA,TRBJ2-5,15,TRBV4-1,NA
CASSQAVDGPFEQYF,TGTGCCAGCAGCCAAGCAGTGGACGGACCGTTCGAGCAGTACTTC,NA,TRBJ2-7,15,TRBV4-2,NA
CGPAGGTYTQYF,TGTGGGCCTGCGGGGGGCACGTATACGCAGTATTTT,NA,TRBJ2-3,12,TRBV11-3,TRBD2
CASSPGVGTSGRDTQYF,TGCGCCAGCAGCCCTGGGGTGGGGACTAGCGGACGAGATACGCAGTATTTT,few,TRBJ2-3,17,TRBV5-1,TRBD2
CASSGTGWNEQFF,TGTGCCAGCAGTGGGACAGGGTGGAATGAGCAGTTCTTC,NA,TRBJ2-1,13,TRBV2,TRBD1
CASSLSGRVDTGELFF,TGTGCCAGCAGTCTTAGCGGGAGGGTGGACACCGGGGAGCTGTTTTTT,NA,TRBJ2-2,16,TRBV27,TRBD2
CAWSVRLTIPRDAEAFF,TGTGCCTGGAGTGTACGTTTGACCATTCCCCGTGATGCTGAAGCTTTCTTT,NA,TRBJ1-1,17,TRBV30,NA
CAISVDPGLYGYTF,TGTGCCATCAGTGTAGATCCAGGTCTATATGGCTACACCTTC,NA,TRBJ1-2,14,TRBV10-3,NA
CASSLGQTVNTEAFF,TGCGCCAGCAGCTTGGGCCAGACCGTGAACACTGAAGCTTTCTTT,NA,TRBJ1-1,15,TRBV5-1,NA
CASSFGDTEAFF,TGCGCCAGCAGCTTTGGGGATACTGAAGCTTTCTTT,few,TRBJ1-1,12,TRBV5-1,NA
CATSNREQGADEQYF,TGTGCCACCAGCAACAGGGAACAGGGGGCCGACGAGCAGTACTTC,NA,TRBJ2-7,15,TRBV15,TRBD1
CARRQADKNIQYF,TGTGCCAGAAGACAGGCGGACAAAAACATTCAGTACTTC,NA,TRBJ2-4,13,TRBV6-4,NA
CSARGQHGYTF,TGCAGTGCTAGAGGACAGCATGGCTACACCTTC,NA,TRBJ1-2,11,TRBV20-1,NA
CASSTPGGRERVHEQYF,TGCGCCAGCAGCACACCTGGCGGGAGGGAAAGGGTCCACGAGCAGTACTTC,NA,TRBJ2-7,17,TRBV4-1,TRBD2
CASRQWAGTQYF,TGTGCCAGCAGACAATGGGCGGGTACGCAGTACTTC,NA,TRBJ2-7,12,TRBV27,NA
CASRAPYSDNEQFF,TGTGCCAGCAGAGCCCCGTACTCGGACAATGAGCAGTTCTTC,few,TRBJ2-1,14,TRBV7-9,NA
CSVEDRETQETQYF,TGCAGCGTTGAAGATCGGGAGACCCAAGAGACCCAGTACTTC,NA,TRBJ2-5,14,TRBV29-1,NA
CAWDPGRRGLSYEQYF,TGTGCCTGGGATCCAGGGAGAAGAGGACTTTCCTACGAGCAGTACTTC,once,TRBJ2-7,16,TRBV30,NA
CASGPPGQGIHEQYF,TGTGCCAGCGGGCCCCCGGGACAGGGTATCCACGAGCAGTACTTC,NA,TRBJ2-7,15,TRBV2,TRBD1
CASSQDLQGYGSNQPQHF,TGCGCCAGCAGCCAAGATCTCCAGGGGTACGGAAGCAATCAGCCCCAGCATTTT,few,TRBJ1-5,18,TRBV4-1,NA
CASSVGLAGEQYF,TGTGCCAGCAGCGTAGGTCTAGCTGGCGAGCAGTACTTC,NA,TRBJ2-7,13,TRBV9,NA
CASKTDRSTNEAFF,TGTGCCAGCAAAACGGACAGGTCAACCAATGAAGCTTTCTTT,NA,TRBJ1-1,14,TRBV2,TRBD1